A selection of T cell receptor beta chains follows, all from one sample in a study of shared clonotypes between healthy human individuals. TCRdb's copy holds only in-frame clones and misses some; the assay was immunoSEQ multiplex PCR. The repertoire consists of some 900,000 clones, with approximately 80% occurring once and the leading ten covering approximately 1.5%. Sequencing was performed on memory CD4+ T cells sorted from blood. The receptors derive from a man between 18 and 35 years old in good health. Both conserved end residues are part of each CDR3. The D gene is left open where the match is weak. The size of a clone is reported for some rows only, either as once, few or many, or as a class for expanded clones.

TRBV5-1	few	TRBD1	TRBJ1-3	CASSWRQGAIPGNTIYF	TGCGCCAGCAGCTGGCGGCAGGGGGCGATTCCGGGAAACACCATATATTTT
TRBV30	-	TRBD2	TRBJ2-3	CAWSRTSGGPSTDTQYF	TGTGCCTGGAGTCGGACTAGCGGGGGTCCTAGCACAGATACGCAGTATTTT
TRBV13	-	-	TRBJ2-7	CASSPSESSYEQYF	TGTGCCAGCAGCCCATCTGAGAGCTCCTACGAGCAGTACTTC
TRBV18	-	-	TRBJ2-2	CASSPAVTGELFF	TGTGCCAGCTCACCAGCCGTCACCGGGGAGCTGTTTTTT
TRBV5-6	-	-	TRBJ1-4	CASSLGPALNEKLFF	TGTGCCAGCAGCCTGGGACCGGCCCTTAATGAAAAACTGTTTTTT
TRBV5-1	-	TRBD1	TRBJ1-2	CASSLEDRIYGYTF	TGCGCCAGCAGCTTGGAGGACAGGATTTATGGCTACACCTTC
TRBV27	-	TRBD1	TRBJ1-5	CASSPRDRAFFGQPQHF	TGTGCCAGCAGTCCCCGGGACAGGGCCTTCTTCGGTCAGCCCCAGCATTTT
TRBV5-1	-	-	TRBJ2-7	CASSLGGQETYEQYF	TGCGCCAGCAGCTTGGGCGGGCAGGAGACCTACGAGCAGTACTTC
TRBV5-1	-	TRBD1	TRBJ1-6	CASTEGQTNSPLHF	TGCGCCAGCACGGAGGGACAGACCAATTCACCCCTCCACTTT
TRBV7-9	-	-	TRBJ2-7	CASSPPDGRDSSYEQYF	TGTGCCAGCAGCCCCCCGGACGGGCGGGATAGCTCCTACGAGCAGTACTTC
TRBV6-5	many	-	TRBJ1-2	CASSEGTLSYTF	TGTGCCAGCAGTGAGGGGACATTGAGCTACACCTTC
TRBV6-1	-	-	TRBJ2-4	CASSDSGGNIQYF	TGTGCCAGCAGTGATTCAGGCGGAAACATTCAGTACTTC
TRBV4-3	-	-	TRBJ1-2	CASSPWGGTNYGYTF	TGCGCCAGCAGCCCTTGGGGAGGTACTAACTATGGCTACACCTTC
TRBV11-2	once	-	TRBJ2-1	CASSPNSYNEQFF	TGTGCCAGCAGTCCAAACTCCTACAATGAGCAGTTCTTC
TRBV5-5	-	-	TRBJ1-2	CASSLAEGFGYTF	TGTGCCAGCAGCTTGGCCGAGGGGTTTGGCTACACCTTC
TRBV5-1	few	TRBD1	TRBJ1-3	CASSGPGQGLSGNTIYF	TGCGCCAGCAGCGGCCCGGGACAGGGGCTCTCTGGAAACACCATATATTTT
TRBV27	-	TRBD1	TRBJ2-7	CASSFRDRVAEQYF	TGTGCCAGCAGTTTTCGGGACAGGGTCGCCGAGCAGTACTTC
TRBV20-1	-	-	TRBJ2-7	CSARKTYEQYF	TGCAGTGCTAGGAAAACCTACGAGCAGTACTTC
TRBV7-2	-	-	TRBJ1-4	CASSFDPTNEKLFF	TGTGCCAGCAGCTTCGATCCAACTAATGAAAAACTGTTTTTT
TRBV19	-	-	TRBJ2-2	CASSMGYKNTGELFF	TGTGCCAGTAGTATGGGCTACAAGAACACCGGGGAGCTGTTTTTT
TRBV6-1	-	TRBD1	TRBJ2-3	CASIRQGSVTDTQYF	TGTGCCAGCATCCGACAGGGGTCGGTGACAGATACGCAGTATTTT
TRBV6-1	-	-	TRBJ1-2	CASSVDPAYGYTF	TGTGCCAGCAGTGTTGATCCGGCCTATGGCTACACCTTC
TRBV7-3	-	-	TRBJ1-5	CASSLKGGGRVSNQPQHF	TGTGCCAGCAGCTTAAAAGGCGGGGGGCGCGTTAGCAATCAGCCCCAGCATTTT
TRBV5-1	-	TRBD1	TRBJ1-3	CASSLASGTGTGSGNTIYF	TGCGCCAGCAGCTTGGCCTCCGGTACGGGGACAGGCTCTGGAAACACCATATATTTT
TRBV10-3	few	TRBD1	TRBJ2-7	CAIRLGTGAYEQYF	TGTGCCATCCGCCTAGGGACAGGAGCCTACGAGCAGTACTTC
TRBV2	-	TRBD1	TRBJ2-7	CASSEAGGSGEQYF	TGTGCCAGCAGTGAGGCAGGGGGATCGGGCGAGCAGTACTTC
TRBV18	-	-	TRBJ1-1	CASSPASYHLSTEAFF	TGTGCCAGCTCACCTGCCTCCTACCACTTATCCACTGAAGCTTTCTTT
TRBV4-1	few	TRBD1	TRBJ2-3	CASSQPTGPRGDTQYF	TGCGCCAGCAGTCAACCGACAGGGCCCCGAGGAGATACGCAGTATTTT
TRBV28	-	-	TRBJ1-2	CASSFEGYGYTF	TGTGCCAGCAGTTTCGAAGGCTATGGCTACACCTTC
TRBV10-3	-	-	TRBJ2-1	CAISGRQDNEQFF	TGTGCCATCAGTGGGAGACAGGACAATGAGCAGTTCTTC
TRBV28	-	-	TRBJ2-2	CASSALDRKTGELFF	TGTGCCAGCAGTGCCTTGGACAGAAAGACCGGGGAGCTGTTTTTT
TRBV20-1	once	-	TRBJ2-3	CSAREDTQYF	TGCAGTGCTAGAGAGGATACGCAGTATTTT
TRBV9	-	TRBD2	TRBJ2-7	CASSVATGGEQYF	TGTGCCAGCAGCGTAGCTACGGGGGGCGAGCAGTACTTC
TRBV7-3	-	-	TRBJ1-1	CASSPGEGRDAFF	TGTGCCAGCAGCCCCGGCGAGGGCAGAGACGCTTTCTTT
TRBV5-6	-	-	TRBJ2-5	CASSLGFGGSETQYF	TGTGCCAGCAGCTTGGGGTTTGGGGGGTCCGAGACCCAGTACTTC
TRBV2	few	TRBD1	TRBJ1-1	CASTQQGVNTEAFF	TGTGCCAGCACCCAACAGGGGGTAAACACTGAAGCTTTCTTT
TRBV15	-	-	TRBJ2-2	CATSRDPAGGNGGELFF	TGTGCCACCAGCAGAGATCCCGCGGGTGGGAACGGCGGGGAGCTGTTTTTT
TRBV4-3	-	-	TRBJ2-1	CASSQQPQGASYNEQFF	TGCGCCAGCAGCCAACAACCACAGGGTGCCTCCTACAATGAGCAGTTCTTC
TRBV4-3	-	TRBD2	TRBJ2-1	CASSQAGWLAGGSRRNEQFF	TGCGCCAGCAGCCAAGCAGGGTGGCTAGCGGGAGGCAGTCGGCGGAATGAGCAGTTCTTC
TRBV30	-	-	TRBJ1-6	CAWLGWDLNSPLHF	TGTGCCTGGCTCGGGTGGGACCTAAATTCACCCCTCCACTTT
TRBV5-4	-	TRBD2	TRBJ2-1	CASSLGQAGGYNEQFF	TGTGCCAGCAGCTTGGGGCAGGCGGGAGGGTACAATGAGCAGTTCTTC
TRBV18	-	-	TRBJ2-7	CASSPTATNSYEQYF	TGTGCCAGCTCACCAACAGCGACGAATTCCTACGAGCAGTACTTC
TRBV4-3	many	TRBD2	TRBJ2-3	CASSQVWEGQDTQYF	TGCGCCAGCAGCCAAGTTTGGGAGGGCCAAGATACGCAGTATTTT
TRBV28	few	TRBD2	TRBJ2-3	CASSSPSGAGGDTQYF	TGTGCCAGCAGTTCCCCTAGCGGTGCCGGTGGAGATACGCAGTATTTT
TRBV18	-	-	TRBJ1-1	CASSVKDTDTEAFF	TGTGCCAGCTCGGTAAAAGATACGGACACTGAAGCTTTCTTT
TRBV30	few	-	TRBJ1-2	CAWSVRQPHYGYTF	TGTGCCTGGAGTGTACGGCAGCCACACTATGGCTACACCTTC
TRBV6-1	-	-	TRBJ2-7	CASSGPGWGSRTYEQYF	TGTGCCAGCAGTGGCCCAGGGTGGGGTTCGCGGACCTACGAGCAGTACTTC